A single sample gave rise to the 16 T cell receptor beta chains below, sequenced in a study of pediatric ulcerative colitis. Clones were sequenced by immunoSEQ multiplex PCR, and TCRdb holds only the in-frame ones, with some missing. The sample consists of some 60,000 clones, 70% to 80% of them appearing once. The sequencing sample was made of blood. The origin of the receptors is a boy aged 5-17 years with moderate ulcerative colitis.

The rearrangement uses TRBV27 and TRBJ2-7; 7 bases are a match to TRBD1. The CDR3 length is 14 residues. From germline, CDR1 is MNHEY and CDR2 SMNVEV (reference sequence). Trimming removed 7 bases from V and 4 bases from J; junction bases left unmatched: 10. DNA of the CDR3: TGTGCCAGCAAGCCGGGACAGAGGATTTACGAGCAGTACTTC. The encoded protein is CASKPGQRIYEQYF.

The chain links TRBV18 to TRBJ2-1; D is uncertain. This CDR3 is built from 13 residues. Deletions cut 1 base from V and 7 bases from J, with 8 bases between. Germline assignment: CDR1 KGHSH and CDR2 LQKENI. CDR3 coding DNA: TGTGCCAGCTCACCACAAGGTAGGAATGAGCAGTTCTTC. This encodes CASSPQGRNEQFF.

This chain uses TRBV4-1 with TRBJ2-5, with 13 bases aligning to TRBD2. The CDR3 has 14 amino acids. CDR1 is MGHRA and CDR2 is YSYEKL in the germline V gene. With 6 bases clipped from V and 2 bases from J, the junction kept 0 bases outside the gene matches. For the CDR3, the DNA is TGCGCCAGCAGACTAGCGGGAGGGCAAGAGACCCAGTACTTC. It yields the protein CASRLAGGQETQYF.

J is TRBJ2-4 and V is TRBV5-6; D gene ambiguous. Trimming pared 0 bases from V and 5 bases from J, leaving 0 bases between. Looked up from germline, CDR1 is SGHDT and CDR2 is YYEEEE. The CDR3 sequence is 11 residues long. The CDR3 bases are TGTGCCAGCAGCTTGGAAAACATTCAGTACTTC. This codes for CASSLENIQYF.

J is TRBJ1-4 and V is TRBV5-1; 7 bases match TRBD1. This CDR3 is 18 amino acids long. Losses at the gene ends were 0 bases for V and 7 bases for J; bases not matched to a gene: 15. CDR1 SGHRS and CDR2 YFSETQ come from the germline V gene. This CDR3 reads CASSLVPPDREGGEKLFF. CDR3 DNA: TGCGCCAGCAGCTTGGTCCCACCTGACAGGGAAGGAGGTGAAAAACTGTTTTTT. Variable domain in full (rest from reference TRBV5-1 and TRBJ1-4): KAGVTQTPRYLIKTRGQQVTLSCSPISGHRSVSWYQQTPGQGLQFLFEYFSETQRNKGNFPGRFSGRQFSNSRSEMNVSTLELGDSALYLCASSLVPPDREGGEKLFFGSGTQLSVL.

This sequence joins TRBV5-1 and TRBJ2-7; D not certain. The germline V gene has CDR1 SGHRS and CDR2 YFSETQ. The CDR3 is 16 amino acids. V dropped 1 base and J dropped 3 bases, with 17 bases sitting between them. CDR3 in DNA: TGCGCCAGCAGCTTGTGGCTGGCACAACTATACTACGAGCAGTACTTC. Protein: CASSLWLAQLYYEQYF.

The chain has TRBV4-1 and TRBJ2-3, with 10 bases aligning to TRBD1. V shed 0 bases and J 4 bases; nucleotides not matched to a gene: 4. The germline gives CDR1 MGHRA, CDR2 YSYEKL. The CDR3 has 16 amino acids. Here the CDR3 DNA reads TGCGCCAGCAGCCAAGAGGGGACAGGGGCCCCAGATACGCAGTATTTT. Translated, it gives CASSQEGTGAPDTQYF.

The rearrangement links TRBV7-8 to TRBJ2-5; D unclear. The CDR3 has 19 amino acids. Germline lookup yields CDR1 SGHVS and CDR2 FQNEAQ. V shed 1 base and J shed 0 bases, with 21 bases lying between them. CDR3 region: CASSLEFEPFGVYQETQYF. The CDR3, as DNA: TGTGCCAGCAGCTTAGAATTTGAGCCTTTTGGGGTTTACCAAGAGACCCAGTACTTC.

The V call is TRBV7-6, the J call TRBJ1-1; possible D gene TRBD1, 5 bases. V was cut by 2 bases and J by 0 bases, with 7 bases left in between. The CDR3 length is 14 residues. CDR1 is SGHVS, CDR2 FNYEAQ, per germline. The CDR3 sequence is CASSLRGMNTEAFF. In DNA form, the CDR3 reads TGTGCCAGCAGCTTACGGGGGATGAACACTGAAGCTTTCTTT. Based on the CDR3 plus reference TRBV7-6 and TRBJ1-1, the full variable domain is GAGVSQSPRYKVTKRGQDVALRCDPISGHVSLYWYRQALGQGPEFLTYFNYEAQQDKSGLPNDRFSAERPEGSISTLTIQRTEQRDSAMYRCASSLRGMNTEAFFGQGTRLTVV.

The chain employs TRBV4-1 and TRBJ1-1; the D gene is possibly TRBD1 (5 bases). This CDR3 region has 21 residues. CDR1 and CDR2 from the germline V gene are MGHRA and YSYEKL. Trimming left V 4 bases short and J 1 base short, with 31 bases between. The CDR3 DNA reads as TGCGCCAGCAGCCGCACGCCAGTTGCGGGACTAATTATAGCTGGGAACACTGAAGCTTTCTTT. Translating it yields CASSRTPVAGLIIAGNTEAFF.

The chain combines TRBV6-1 with TRBJ1-2; D is unresolved. Germline lookup yields CDR1 MNHNS and CDR2 SASEGT. The ends were cut back, 10 bases at V and 3 bases at J, with 12 bases in the middle. The CDR3 contains 12 residues. CDR3 in DNA: TGTGCCACCCCGGACGTCTACTATGGCTACACCTTC. Protein: CATPDVYYGYTF.

The count of this clone is one. The V gene is TRBV27, the J gene TRBJ2-6, with D unclear. CDR1 and CDR2 from the germline V gene are MNHEY and SMNVEV (reference sequence). This CDR3 is built from 15 residues. V lost 4 bases and J lost 1, with 8 bases in between. The CDR3 DNA reads as TGTGCCAGCAGTTCAACTCCATCTGGGGCCAACGTCCTGACTTTC. Residues: CASSSTPSGANVLTF.

V gene TRBV27 combines with J gene TRBJ2-7; a weak D match, TRBD2 (7 bases). The germline V gene encodes CDR1 MNHEY and CDR2 SMNVEV (reference sequence). V was trimmed by 5 bases and J by 9 bases, leaving 17 bases between them. The CDR3 extends over 13 amino acids. The CDR3 is CASSRGGGLGQYF. In DNA form, the CDR3 reads TGTGCCAGCAGTCGAGGGGGGGGCCTTGGGCAGTACTTC.

In its sample, this clone was seen a few times. The CDR3 region is CASSTRGLDYGYTF. In nucleotides, the CDR3 is TGTGCCAGCAGTACCAGGGGGCTTGACTATGGCTACACCTTC. The V and J genes are TRBV9 and TRBJ1-2; 8 bases fit TRBD1. The CDR3 covers 14 residues. The V gene end was trimmed by 5 bases and the J gene end by 3 bases; junction bases not matched to a gene: 6. Germline CDR1 reads SGDLS; CDR2 reads YYNGEE. The entire variable domain, with the rest obtained from reference TRBV9 and TRBJ1-2, is as follows: DSGVTQTPKHLITATGQRVTLRCSPRSGDLSVYWYQQSLDQGLQFLIQYYNGEERAKGNILERFSAQQFPDLHSELNLSSLELGDSALYFCASSTRGLDYGYTFGSGTRLTVV.

This chain uses TRBV7-9 with TRBJ1-2; D is perhaps TRBD1 (5 bases). Germline V gives CDR1 SEHNR, CDR2 FQNEAQ (reference sequence). V lost 7 bases and J 7 bases, leaving 19 bases between the germline ends. The CDR3 contains 14 residues. The CDR3 here is CASNIGGSGLGYTF. The CDR3 region has the DNA TGTGCCAGCAACATTGGGGGATCTGGCCTTGGCTACACCTTC.

This clone came up once. The J gene is TRBJ2-1, the V gene TRBV4-2; 11 bases agree with TRBD2. The CDR3 has 16 amino acids. CDR1 LGHNA and CDR2 YNFKEQ come from the germline V gene. V gave up 1 base and J gave up 6 bases; unmatched junction bases: 5. CDR3 in DNA: TGTGCCAGCAGCCAAGGACTAGCGGGACCCCCCAATGAGCAGTTCTTC. This sequence encodes CASSQGLAGPPNEQFF.